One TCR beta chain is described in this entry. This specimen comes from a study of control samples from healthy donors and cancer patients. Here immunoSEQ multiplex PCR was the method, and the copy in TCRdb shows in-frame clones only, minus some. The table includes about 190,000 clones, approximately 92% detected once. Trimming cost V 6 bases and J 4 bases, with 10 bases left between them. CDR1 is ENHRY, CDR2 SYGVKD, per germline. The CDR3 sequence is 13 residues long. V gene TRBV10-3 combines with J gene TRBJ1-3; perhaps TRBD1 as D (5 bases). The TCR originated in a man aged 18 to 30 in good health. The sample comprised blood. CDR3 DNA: TGTGCCATCAGCGGGACGGACGGAAACACCATATATTTT. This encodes CAISGTDGNTIYF.